This T cell receptor (beta chain) was recovered during a study of shared clonotypes between healthy human individuals. Deep-level running was used for the assay. Method: immunoSEQ multiplex PCR; TCRdb's copy keeps in-frame clones and lacks some. This repertoire shows 630,000 or so clones, 98% found once; its top ten account for 0.3%. The CDR3 contains 15 residues. V trimming: 2 bases; J trimming: 7 bases; junction bases outside the gene matches: 6. Germline CDR1 is GTSNPN and CDR2 is SVGIG (reference sequence). General study points: Since donors were few, the genetic and exposure-history diversity represented was limited. Across a handful of donors, naive CD4 shared around 5.1%, naive CD8 approximately 3.5%, memory CD4 2.3%, memory CD8 about 0.4%. Generally, naive subsets (rather than memory subsets) showed larger estimated richness.

Positively selected for CCR7, the CD45RO-negative cells used as naive CD8 cells excluded terminally differentiated effector memory CD45RA+ cells. This clone was counted once. Antigen unknown. The sample was naive CD8+ T cells sorted from blood. This sequence originates from a man aged 30 to 45 in good health. The J gene is TRBJ2-1, the V gene TRBV30; 12 bases fit TRBD2. The CDR3 DNA follows: TGTGCCTGGAGTCTCCTAGCGGGAGGGCCTAATGAGCAGTTCTTC. Translating gives CAWSLLAGGPNEQFF.